This T cell receptor (beta chain) was found in a study of blood T cell repertoires in COVID-19. Study-level background: Specimens from acute and convalescent COVID-19 originated in the United States, Italy and Spain. PBMCs, B-cell-depleted T cells, or T cells were the source of the cDNA or gDNA that made up the material.

CDR1 and CDR2 from the germline V gene are LGHNA and YSLEER. CDR3 length: 15 amino acids. Losses at the gene ends were 0 bases for V and 4 bases for J; bases not matched to a gene: 5. TCRdb keeps only in-frame clones here, not all; method: immunoSEQ multiplex PCR. The sample holds around 700,000 clones, more than 80% seen once. This rearrangement joins TRBV4-3 to TRBJ1-2, with TRBD1 identical over 7 bases. Sequences were obtained from peripheral blood. The receptor was derived from a woman under 30 with acute or convalescent COVID-19. The CDR3 DNA reads as TGCGCCAGCAGCCAAGAGGCCAGGGGGGCCTATGGCTACACCTTC. Residues: CASSQEARGAYGYTF.